Here is one T cell receptor beta chain with its context. The CDR3 length is 12 residues. In germline, CDR1 is SGHNT, CDR2 YYREEE (reference sequence). V lost 4 bases to trimming and J lost 4 bases, with 8 bases between them. The data were taken from a study of blood T cell repertoires in COVID-19. Study at large: Samples came from the United States, Italy and Spain, spanning acute and convalescent COVID-19.

Per the authors' pipeline: Estimated nucleated cell counts came from reference gene primer amplification. Repertoires were generated with immunoSEQ multiplex PCR, while TCRdb's copy carries only in-frame clones and drops some. V, J and clone size are those of that table, while D and trimming were read from the DNA. The top ten hold 2.5% to 3% of the sample, which has 270,000 or so clones, 81% seen once. This chain links TRBV5-4 with TRBJ1-2; D is ambiguous. Sequenced input: peripheral blood. The clonotype originates from a woman aged 60 to 75 with active or convalescent COVID-19. The CDR3 loop reads CASSPSLYGYTF. The CDR3 nucleotides are TGTGCCAGCAGCCCCTCACTCTATGGCTACACCTTC. The full variable domain, rest sourced from reference TRBV5-4 and TRBJ1-2, is ETGVTQSPTHLIKTRGQQVTLRCSSQSGHNTVSWYQQALGQGPQFIFQYYREEENGRGNFPPRFSGLQFPNYSSELNVNALELDDSALYLCASSPSLYGYTFGSGTRLTVV.